This T cell receptor beta chain was retrieved from a study of shared clonotypes between healthy human individuals (dated by TCRdb to about 2020). About the full investigation: The cohort included a few men and a couple of women between 18 and 49 years of age. For each donor, three plates each were used for CD4 naive and CD4 memory, two plates were used for CD8 naive, and one plate was used for CD8 memory. To estimate repertoire size and how much clonotypes are shared between individuals, the study performed deep sequencing of blood TCR repertoires from roughly five healthy adults. Libraries were prepared and TCR repertoires were sequenced by different laboratories using diverse techniques, in order to increase sequencing depth and limit assay-specific biases. Leukapheresis yielded between about 0.85 and 10 billion PBMCs per donor. General study outcomes and caveats: Only blood was sampled, and tissue TCR repertoires likely differ from those in blood. Compared with non-shared clonotypes, the clonotypes found in all four sorted-subset donors had higher generation probabilities. Naive subsets generally had larger estimated clonotype richness than memory subsets. The genetic and exposure-history diversity represented was limited by the small number of donors. Rarefaction of sorted-subset datasets indicated incomplete sequencing despite the large sequencing depth. Based on pairwise subsampling, the degree of clonotype sharing among donors was expected to be affected by sequencing depth. About 5% of naive CD4, 3% to 3.5% of naive CD8, approximately 2.2% of memory CD4, and about 0.4% of memory CD8 clonotypes were shared across a few donors.

Using the deep immunoSEQ assay, multiplex PCR amplified TCR CDR3 regions from genomic DNA. For each cell subset, the extracted genomic DNA was distributed evenly across all wells of several immunoSEQ 96-well plates, and each plate served as one replicate. Each replicate PCR for sorted subsets received roughly 0.2 ug genomic DNA, equal to about 30,000 T cell genomes. The purified libraries were quantified using a Qubit 3.0 fluorometer, sized with a Bioanalyzer 2100, and then quantified again using the KAPA Library Quantification kit. Each immunoSEQ 96-well plate was sequenced on its own single-read 150-cycle Illumina NextSeq 550 flow cell. Under the source paper's analysis protocol: The immunoSEQ output contained only junctional sequences without quality scores, so filtering could not match that applied to full-length reads. To assign V/J genes and CDR3, sequences were annotated against IMGT germline references using PyIR, a Python wrapper for IgBLAST v1.9. Reads with weak V/J assignments (E-value above 1e-6), missing CDR3, stop codons, out-of-frame junctions, or ambiguous translated residues were removed. A V3J clonotype was defined by an identical inferred V gene, J gene, and CDR3 amino acid sequence. Percentage overlap between repertoires was calculated by dividing the number of shared unique clonotypes by the size of the smaller repertoire. Three approaches were used to assess repertoire richness: RTK rarefaction, the Chao1 estimator, and Recon v2.1 estimates of unobserved clonotypes. For all TCRbeta clonotypes obtained by the gDNA method from a handful of donors, generation probabilities were computed with OLGA. TCRdb carries this immuneACCESS record with in-frame sequences only. Its versions omit some clonotypes, under half of them owing to an unresolved V gene in the studies checked, with the rest unexplained. V and J calls and clone size are given by that table; D and trimming were obtained from the DNA. The sample includes 2,500,000 or so clones, with 93% observed a single time. Approximately 0.36% of the sample rests with the top ten.

Healthy HIV-negative adults with no recently reported acute infections or vaccinations were included as donors. Only Caucasian adults living in Nashville, Tennessee, USA were represented among the donors. Magnetic negative selection was used to enrich CD4+ T cells, after which naive cells were positively selected on CD45RA and the negative fraction became the memory subset. Blood was collected by leukapheresis, and PBMCs were isolated by Ficoll-Histopaque density gradient centrifugation and then cryopreserved in liquid nitrogen vapor phase. Analytical flow cytometry was used to check the purity and quantity of each magnetically sorted T cell population. Genomic DNA was isolated from every sorted fraction and measured by UV absorbance on a Nanodrop 2000c. Including cysteine and phenylalanine, the CDR3 has 14 amino acids. Only the CDR3 DNA stays, 42 bases, in frame from base 1. V loses 5 bases of germline sequence and J loses 11 bases, and the interval between the two ends is 21 bases. The CDR1 and CDR2 encoded by the germline V gene are SGHVS and FQNEAQ.

Notes on this clone: Its antigen remains unidentified. Base quality data are lacking; no much larger clone is found one base away.

This receptor was taken from a man younger than 35 in good health. Some clones in this sample may be carry-over from other donors' samples. Material for sequencing was naive CD4+ T cells from PBMCs. The sample's cell subset or site label, decoded: CD45RA+ positively selected. The sequence is built from TRBV7-8 and TRBJ1-2, and TRBD1 may be the D gene, going by 5 matching bases. The CDR3 amino acid sequence is: CASSPMGGKVDYTF. At the DNA level, the sequence is TGTGCCAGCAGCCCGATGGGGGGGAAAGTGGATTACACCTTC.